This TCR beta chain was sequenced in a study of technical replicates of blood from a handful of donors. Germline lookup yields CDR1 SGHTA and CDR2 FQGNSA. CDR3 length: 14 amino acids. V dropped 4 bases and J dropped 4 bases, with 10 bases sitting between them. Libraries were prepared by immunoSEQ multiplex PCR; TCRdb keeps only in-frame clonotypes and omits some of them. Found here are under 95,000 clones, around 94% of them singletons; the top ten hold under 0.3%. The sequencing input was T cells isolated from PBMCs. The receptor was isolated from a human donor in good health. The chain joins TRBV7-2 to TRBJ2-2, with TRBD1 as a possible D gene (6 bases). CDR3 amino acids: CASSSRGGTGELFF. The CDR3 DNA follows: TGTGCCAGCAGCTCCAGGGGTGGCACCGGGGAGCTGTTTTTT.